This paragraph reports one TCR beta chain. The data belong to a study of blood T cells in healthy people across ages. The use of a sample-barcoded 5' primer and a J-beta primer mix characterized a second PCR of roughly 6 to 11 cycles. Each cDNA molecule was tagged by a template-switch adaptor with 12 random nucleotides. TCRdb analysed the 5' RACE reads with MiXCR anew, one entry per CDR3 protein. The sample consists of around 800,000 distinct CDR3 sequences, roughly 25% of them appearing once. J gave up 0 bases and V 5 bases, and 4 bases lay outside the gene matches. The CDR3 is made up of 16 amino acids. Germline CDR1 KGHDR, CDR2 SFDVKD. This sample was also put to use in a study of T cells of mothers and their children.

The clonotype originates from a boy aged 5-17 years in good health. The V and J genes are TRBV24-1 and TRBJ2-2, with 8 bases aligning to TRBD2. Sequencing input: blood. The CDR3 region has the DNA TGTGCCACCAGTGGCGGGGGGACTTCGAACACCGGGGAGCTGTTTTTT. This codes for CATSGGGTSNTGELFF.